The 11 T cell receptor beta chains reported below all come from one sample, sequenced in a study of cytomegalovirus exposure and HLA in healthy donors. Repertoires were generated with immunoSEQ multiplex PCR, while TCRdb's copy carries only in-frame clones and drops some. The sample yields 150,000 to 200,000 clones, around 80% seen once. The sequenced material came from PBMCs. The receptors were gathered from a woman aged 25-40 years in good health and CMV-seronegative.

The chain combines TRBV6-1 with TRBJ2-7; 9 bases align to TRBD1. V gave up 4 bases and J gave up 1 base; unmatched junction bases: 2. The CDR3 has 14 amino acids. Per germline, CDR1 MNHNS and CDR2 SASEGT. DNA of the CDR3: TGTGCCAGCAGTGGACAGGGGGTATCCTACGAGCAGTACTTC. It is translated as CASSGQGVSYEQYF.

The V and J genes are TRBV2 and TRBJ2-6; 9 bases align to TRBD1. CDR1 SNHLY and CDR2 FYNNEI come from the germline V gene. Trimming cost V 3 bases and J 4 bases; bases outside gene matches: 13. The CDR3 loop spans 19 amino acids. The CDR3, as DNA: TGTGCCAGCAGTGAGACCGGGACAGGGCTGATCAAGGGGGCCAACGTCCTGACTTTC. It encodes CASSETGTGLIKGANVLTF.

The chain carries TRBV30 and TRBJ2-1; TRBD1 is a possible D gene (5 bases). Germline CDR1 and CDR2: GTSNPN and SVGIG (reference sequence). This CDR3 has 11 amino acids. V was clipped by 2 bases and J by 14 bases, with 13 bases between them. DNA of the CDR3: TGTGCCTGGAGTAACACAGGATTGGAGTTCTTC. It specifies CAWSNTGLEFF.

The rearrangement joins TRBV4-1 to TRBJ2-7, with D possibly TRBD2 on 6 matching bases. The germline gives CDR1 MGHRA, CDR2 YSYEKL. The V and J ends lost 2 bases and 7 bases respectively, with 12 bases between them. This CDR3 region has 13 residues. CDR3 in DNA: TGCGCCAGCAGCCAACAGACTAGTCGGGAGCAGTACTTC. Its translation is CASSQQTSREQYF.

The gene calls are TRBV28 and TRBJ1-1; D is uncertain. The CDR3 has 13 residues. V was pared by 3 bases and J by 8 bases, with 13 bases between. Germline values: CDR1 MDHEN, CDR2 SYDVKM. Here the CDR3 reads CASSFVLGAEAFF. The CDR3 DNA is TGTGCCAGCAGTTTTGTTCTAGGAGCCGAAGCTTTCTTT. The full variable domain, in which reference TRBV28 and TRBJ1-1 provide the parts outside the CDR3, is DVKVTQSSRYLVKRTGEKVFLECVQDMDHENMFWYRQDPGLGLRLIYFSYDVKMKEKGDIPEGYSVSREKKERFSLILESASTNQTSMYLCASSFVLGAEAFFGQGTRLTVV.

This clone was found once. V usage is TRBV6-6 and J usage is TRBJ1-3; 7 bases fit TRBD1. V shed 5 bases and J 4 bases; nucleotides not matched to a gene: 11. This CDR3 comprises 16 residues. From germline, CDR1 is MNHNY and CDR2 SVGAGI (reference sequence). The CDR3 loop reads CASSGLTGVGGNTIYF. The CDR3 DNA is TGTGCCAGCAGTGGTCTAACAGGGGTAGGCGGAAACACCATATATTTT.

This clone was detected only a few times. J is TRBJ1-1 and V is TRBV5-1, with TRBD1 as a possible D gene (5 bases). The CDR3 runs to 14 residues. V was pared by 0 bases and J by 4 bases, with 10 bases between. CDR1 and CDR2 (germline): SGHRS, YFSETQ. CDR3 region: CASSLETVLTEAFF. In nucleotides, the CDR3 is TGCGCCAGCAGCTTGGAGACAGTTCTCACTGAAGCTTTCTTT.

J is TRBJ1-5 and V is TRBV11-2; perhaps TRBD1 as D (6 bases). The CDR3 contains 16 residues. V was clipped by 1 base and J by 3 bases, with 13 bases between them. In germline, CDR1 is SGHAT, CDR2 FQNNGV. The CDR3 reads CASSLAPGVNNQPQHF. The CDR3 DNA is TGTGCCAGCAGCTTAGCCCCAGGGGTCAACAATCAGCCCCAGCATTTT.

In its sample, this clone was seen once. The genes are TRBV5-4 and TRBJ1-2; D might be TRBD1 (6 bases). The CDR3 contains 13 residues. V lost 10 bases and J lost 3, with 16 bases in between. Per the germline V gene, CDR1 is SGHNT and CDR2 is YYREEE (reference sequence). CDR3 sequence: CAGRGGEDYGYTF. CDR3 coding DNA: TGTGCCGGCCGGGGGGGCGAGGACTATGGCTACACCTTC.

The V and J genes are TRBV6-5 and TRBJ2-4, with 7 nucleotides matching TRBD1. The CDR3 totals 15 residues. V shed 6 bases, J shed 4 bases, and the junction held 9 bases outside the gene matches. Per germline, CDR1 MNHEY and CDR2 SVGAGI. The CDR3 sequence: CASSRGTGQKNIQYF. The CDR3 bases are TGTGCCAGCAGCCGTGGGACGGGACAGAAAAACATTCAGTACTTC.

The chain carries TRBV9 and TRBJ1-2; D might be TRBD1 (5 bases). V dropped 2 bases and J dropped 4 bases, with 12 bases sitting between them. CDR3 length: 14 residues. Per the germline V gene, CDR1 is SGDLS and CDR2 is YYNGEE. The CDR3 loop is CASSVGGSSYGYTF. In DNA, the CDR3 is TGTGCCAGCAGCGTTGGGGGGAGTAGCTATGGCTACACCTTC.